Below, 2 T cell receptor beta chains from the same sample are listed, as sequenced in a study of cytomegalovirus exposure and HLA in healthy donors. Amplification used 60 Vbeta primers and 13 Jbeta primers. Sequencing was performed with immunoSEQ multiplex PCR; in TCRdb, only in-frame clones are kept and a portion is missing. The repertoire includes more than 140,000 clones, about 75% of them detected once, and approximately 3.2% sits in the top ten. Sequences were obtained from PBMCs. The source is a man in his forties or fifties in good health and CMV-seronegative.

V is TRBV7-3 and J is TRBJ2-7, with 9 bases that match TRBD1. The CDR3 totals 14 residues. Germline trimming cut 4 bases from V and 2 bases from J; bases unmatched to any gene: 3. Germline values: CDR1 SGHTA, CDR2 FQGTGA. CDR3 bases: TGTGCCAGCAGCTATGGACAGGGGACCTACGAGCAGTACTTC. Its translation is CASSYGQGTYEQYF.

The V call is TRBV15, the J call TRBJ2-7; 12 bases are a match to TRBD1. Germline V gene sequence: CDR1 LNHNV, CDR2 YYDKDF (reference sequence). The CDR3 consists of 15 residues. Trimming at V came to 1 base and at J to 7 bases, leaving 5 bases not matched to a gene. The CDR3 DNA reads as TGTGCCACCAGCAGAGGGGGACAGGGGGCGCGGGAGCAGTACTTC. This translates into CATSRGGQGAREQYF. Variable domain in full (rest from reference TRBV15 and TRBJ2-7): DAMVIQNPRYQVTQFGKPVTLSCSQTLNHNVMYWYQQKSSQAPKLLFHYYDKDFNNEADTPDNFQSRRPNTSFCFLDIRSPGLGDTAMYLCATSRGGQGAREQYFGPGTRLTVT.